The 25 T cell receptor beta chains in this list originate from one sample, sequenced in a study of persistence of HIV-infected CD4 T cells (dated by TCRdb to the early 2020s). The immunoSEQ hsTCRB assay version 4 in survey mode was used to sequence TCRbeta repertoires from genomic DNA. TCRdb mirrors the immuneACCESS table, restricted to in-frame sequences. Some clones are absent from its copies; in checked studies, under half trace to an unresolved V gene, and the reason for the others is unknown. The sample contains fewer than 50,000 clones, roughly nine tenths of them found a single time. The ten largest clones capture approximately 1.8% of the sample. No antigens are known for them. In the paper's terms, the treatment or condition label means: suppressive antiretroviral therapy. As a nonspecific positive control representing the CD4+ T cell repertoire, the cells were stimulated with anti-CD3/anti-CD28 magnetic beads. Responding CD4+ T cells were sorted by upregulation of both CD40 ligand and CD69.

Sequenced material: CD4+ T cells sorted from PBMCs after 18-hour stimulation, taken from a patient who received antiretroviral therapy. This sample's cell subset or site label indicates: CD40L+CD69+ CD4 T cells responding to anti-CD3/anti-CD28 beads, representing the overall repertoire. All receptors come from an adult man with HIV who was CMV-seropositive.

The CDR3 DNA reads TGTGCCAGCAGTCTCCATAACCGAGGGGCTGATACGCAGTATTTT. Protein sequence: CASSLHNRGADTQYF. The rearrangement links TRBV7-8 to TRBJ2-3; D possibly matches TRBD1 or TRBD2 (5 bases each). Trimming removed 6 bases at V and 6 bases at J, with 19 bases between. Germline lookup yields CDR1 SGHVS and CDR2 FQNEAQ. This CDR3 contains 15 residues.

The V gene is TRBV18, the J gene TRBJ2-7, with 9 bases matching TRBD1. The CDR3 is made up of 16 amino acids. Losses at the gene ends were 3 bases for V and 4 bases for J; bases not matched to a gene: 10. CDR1 and CDR2 (germline): KGHSH, LQKENI. In DNA form, the CDR3 reads TGTGCCAGCTCACCTCGGACAGGGGCACTAGGGTACGAGCAGTACTTC. Translation: CASSPRTGALGYEQYF.

This clone turned up a few times. V gene TRBV7-6 combines with J gene TRBJ1-5; 8 nucleotides align to TRBD1. There are 15 residues in the CDR3. The V segment lost 1 base and the J segment 1 base; nucleotides outside the gene matches: 0. Germline assignment: CDR1 SGHVS and CDR2 FNYEAQ. The chain's CDR3 is CASSLGDRSNQPQHF. In DNA form, the CDR3 reads TGTGCCAGCAGCTTAGGGGACAGGAGCAATCAGCCCCAGCATTTT.

The chain links TRBV28 to TRBJ2-5, with D possibly TRBD2 on 5 matching bases. V lost 3 bases to trimming and J lost 4 bases, with 9 bases between them. The CDR3 spans 13 residues. CDR1 is MDHEN and CDR2 is SYDVKM in the germline V gene. The CDR3 spells CASSFEGTETQYF. As DNA, the CDR3 is TGTGCCAGCAGTTTTGAGGGCACAGAGACCCAGTACTTC. Complete variable domain (other parts from reference TRBV28 and TRBJ2-5): DVKVTQSSRYLVKRTGEKVFLECVQDMDHENMFWYRQDPGLGLRLIYFSYDVKMKEKGDIPEGYSVSREKKERFSLILESASTNQTSMYLCASSFEGTETQYFGPGTRLLVL.

The chain links TRBV29-1 to TRBJ2-3, with D perhaps TRBD2 (6 bases). This CDR3 contains 12 residues. Germline assignment: CDR1 SQVTM and CDR2 ANQGSEA. Trimming shortened V by 7 bases and J by 2 bases, and 10 bases separated the two germline ends. The CDR3 region has the DNA TGCAGCGGACTAGACCACACAGATACGCAGTATTTT. As protein: CSGLDHTDTQYF.

In its sample, this clone was seen once. V is TRBV24-1 and J is TRBJ2-7; 9 nucleotides line up with TRBD1. Germline V gene data show CDR1 as KGHDR and CDR2 as SFDVKD. The V segment lost 0 bases and the J segment 5 bases; nucleotides outside the gene matches: 4. The CDR3 has 15 amino acids. The CDR3, as DNA: TGTGCCACCAGTGATTTGCGGGACAGGGAAAACGAGCAGTACTTC. This encodes CATSDLRDRENEQYF.

This clone showed up just once. The chain joins TRBV19 to TRBJ1-5; weak D call: TRBD1 (5 bases). The CDR3 runs 13 residues. The V gene lost 1 base and the J gene lost 9 bases, with 10 bases spanning the gap. Germline CDR1 is LNHDA and CDR2 is SQIVND (reference sequence). The CDR3 DNA sequence: TGTGCCAGTAGTATAGCCCCAAGGGGGCCCCAGCATTTT. It yields the protein CASSIAPRGPQHF.

The V call is TRBV7-9, the J call TRBJ2-4, with D perhaps assigned TRBD1 or TRBD2 (6 bases each). The length of the CDR3 is 17 residues. V lost 5 bases, J lost 3 bases, and 20 bases lay in between. In germline, CDR1 is SEHNR, CDR2 FQNEAQ (reference sequence). CDR3 coding DNA: TGTGCCAGCAGCCTAGAGTCAACGCGGGGACACAAAAACATTCAGTACTTC. Translating it yields CASSLESTRGHKNIQYF. Together with reference TRBV7-9 and TRBJ2-4, the CDR3 gives the full variable domain: DTGVSQNPRHKITKRGQNVTFRCDPISEHNRLYWYRQTLGQGPEFLTYFQNEAQLEKSRLLSDRFSAERPKGSFSTLEIQRTEQGDSAMYLCASSLESTRGHKNIQYFGAGTRLSVL.

Here the CDR3 DNA reads TGCAGTGCTAGTAGCGGGGGGGTCACAGATACGCAGTATTTT. Translation: CSASSGGVTDTQYF. V gene TRBV20-1 combines with J gene TRBJ2-3; 11 nucleotides align to TRBD2. Losses at the gene ends were 3 bases for V and 2 bases for J; bases not matched to a gene: 1. The CDR3 loop spans 14 amino acids. Looked up from germline, CDR1 is DFQATT and CDR2 is SNEGSKA (reference sequence).

V and J are TRBV28 and TRBJ2-3; 15 bases are a match to TRBD2. The CDR3 has 16 amino acids. V was clipped by 4 bases and J by 6 bases; unmatched bases: 5. CDR1 is MDHEN and CDR2 is SYDVKM in the germline V gene. CDR3 loop: CASSSGLAGGWDTQYF. The CDR3 nucleotides are TGTGCCAGCAGTTCAGGACTAGCGGGGGGGTGGGATACGCAGTATTTT.

The chain couples TRBV7-2 to TRBJ1-1; unclear D gene. Germline V gives CDR1 SGHTA, CDR2 FQGNSA. The CDR3 is made up of 15 amino acids. V dropped 5 bases and J dropped 1 base, with 14 bases sitting between them. The CDR3 here is CASSIEWGSNTEAFF. The CDR3 nucleotides are TGTGCCAGCAGCATAGAATGGGGATCGAACACTGAAGCTTTCTTT.

The V gene is TRBV6-4, the J gene TRBJ1-4; D unclear. Germline CDR1 MRHNA, CDR2 SNTAGT. This CDR3 comprises 16 residues. V was trimmed by 0 bases and J by 5 bases, leaving 13 bases between them. The CDR3 region is CASSDSHSSGNEKLFF. For the CDR3, the DNA is TGTGCCAGCAGTGACTCACATAGTTCGGGGAATGAAAAACTGTTTTTT.

The genes are TRBV3-1 (or the pseudogene TRBV3-2) and TRBJ2-3, with 10 bases fitting TRBD2. The CDR3 consists of 16 residues. CDR1 LGHDT and CDR2 YNNKEL come from the germline V gene (reference sequence). The ends lost 4 bases at V and 1 base at J; junction bases unmatched: 5. CDR3 in DNA: TGTGCCAGCAGCCTCTATAGCGGGGGGCGCACAGATACGCAGTATTTT. Residues: CASSLYSGGRTDTQYF.

This rearrangement joins TRBV20-1 to TRBJ2-5; the D is unclear. Germline CDR1 is DFQATT and CDR2 is SNEGSKA (reference sequence). V shed 4 bases and J shed 5 bases, with 8 bases lying between them. The CDR3 loop spans 11 amino acids. The CDR3 DNA is TGCAGTGCTAATCATGAGGAGACCCAGTACTTC. It specifies CSANHEETQYF.

V and J are TRBV6-4 and TRBJ2-2; the D is unclear. CDR3 length: 15 amino acids. Trimming cost V 0 bases and J 8 bases, with 13 bases left between them. Per the germline V gene, CDR1 is MRHNA and CDR2 is SNTAGT. CDR3 region: CASSDSQSAPGELFF. The CDR3 DNA is TGTGCCAGCAGTGACTCTCAAAGCGCCCCTGGGGAGCTGTTTTTT.

The chain recombines TRBV5-1 with TRBJ2-7; D not certain. The CDR3 is made up of 14 amino acids. V dropped 2 bases and J dropped 3 bases, with 12 bases sitting between them. Germline lookup yields CDR1 SGHRS and CDR2 YFSETQ. The CDR3 loop is CASSFGNGGYEQYF. CDR3 sequence (DNA): TGCGCCAGCAGCTTTGGTAATGGCGGCTACGAGCAGTACTTC.

V and J are TRBV3-1 (or the pseudogene TRBV3-2) and TRBJ2-2, with 9 bases lining up with TRBD1. With 4 bases clipped from V and 5 bases from J, the junction kept 2 bases outside the gene matches. Germline CDR1 reads LGHDT; CDR2 reads YNNKEL (reference sequence). This CDR3 comprises 14 residues. The CDR3 DNA is TGTGCCAGCAGCCGTGGACAGGGGACCGGGGAGCTGTTTTTT. It is translated as CASSRGQGTGELFF.

J is TRBJ1-4 and V is TRBV6-6; no clear D gene. This CDR3 region has 13 residues. CDR1 MNHNY and CDR2 SVGAGI come from the germline V gene (reference sequence). V lost 7 bases, J lost 6 bases, and 12 bases lay in between. For the CDR3, the DNA is TGTGCCAGCATGGGCAGGTTTGATGAAAAACTGTTTTTT. Its translation is CASMGRFDEKLFF.

J is TRBJ2-7 and V is TRBV19; 9 nucleotides align to TRBD1. This CDR3 contains 14 residues. Trimming cost V 5 bases and J 0 bases; bases outside gene matches: 2. CDR1 and CDR2 (germline): LNHDA, SQIVND (reference sequence). CDR3: CASSGQGPSYEQYF. CDR3 DNA: TGTGCCAGTAGTGGACAGGGGCCCTCCTACGAGCAGTACTTC.

The chain uses TRBV10-3 and TRBJ2-3, with D hard to call. V was cut by 4 bases and J by 5 bases, with 7 bases left in between. This CDR3 is built from 12 residues. Germline V gene sequence: CDR1 ENHRY, CDR2 SYGVKD. CDR3 nucleotides: TGTGCCATCAGTGCAGGCCGAGATACGCAGTATTTT. It codes for CAISAGRDTQYF.

The rearrangement links TRBV6-5 to TRBJ2-7; D possibly uses TRBD1 or TRBD2 (5 bases each). This CDR3 spans 15 amino acids. CDR1 is MNHEY, CDR2 SVGAGI, per germline. The V gene lost 5 bases and the J gene lost 3 bases, with 17 bases spanning the gap. The CDR3 region is CASSPARDQSYEQYF. In DNA form, the CDR3 reads TGTGCCAGCAGTCCCGCCCGGGACCAGAGCTACGAGCAGTACTTC.

The V gene is TRBV5-1, the J gene TRBJ1-1, with D hard to call. CDR3 length equals 13 residues. V lost 0 bases and J lost 2, with 5 bases in between. Germline lookup yields CDR1 SGHRS and CDR2 YFSETQ. CDR3 residues: CASSLDINTEAFF. The CDR3 DNA sequence: TGCGCCAGCAGCTTGGACATAAACACTGAAGCTTTCTTT.

This chain uses TRBV19 with TRBJ2-3; D remains ambiguous. The germline gives CDR1 LNHDA, CDR2 SQIVND (reference sequence). This CDR3 comprises 9 residues. V was clipped by 9 bases and J by 9 bases, with 7 bases between them. The DNA of the CDR3 is TGTGCCAGCGGCGCCACGCAGTATTTT. As protein: CASGATQYF.

CDR3 in amino acids: CASSEGGQGFGEQYF. The CDR3 DNA is TGTGCCAGCAGCGAGGGGGGACAGGGTTTCGGAGAGCAGTACTTC. The chain couples TRBV9 to TRBJ2-7, with 9 bases fitting TRBD1. Trimming took 3 bases from V and 7 from J; bases not matched to a gene: 11. This CDR3 spans 15 amino acids. The germline V gene has CDR1 SGDLS and CDR2 YYNGEE.

This clone was seen only once. The chain joins TRBV21-1 to TRBJ2-7; the table's TRBD1 call for D was not verified on the DNA. TRBV21-1 is a recognized pseudogene. The CDR3 is 13 residues long. The DNA for the CDR3 is TGTGCCAGCAGTACAGGGGCCAGGTACGAGCAGTACTTC. Translating it yields CASSTGARYEQYF.